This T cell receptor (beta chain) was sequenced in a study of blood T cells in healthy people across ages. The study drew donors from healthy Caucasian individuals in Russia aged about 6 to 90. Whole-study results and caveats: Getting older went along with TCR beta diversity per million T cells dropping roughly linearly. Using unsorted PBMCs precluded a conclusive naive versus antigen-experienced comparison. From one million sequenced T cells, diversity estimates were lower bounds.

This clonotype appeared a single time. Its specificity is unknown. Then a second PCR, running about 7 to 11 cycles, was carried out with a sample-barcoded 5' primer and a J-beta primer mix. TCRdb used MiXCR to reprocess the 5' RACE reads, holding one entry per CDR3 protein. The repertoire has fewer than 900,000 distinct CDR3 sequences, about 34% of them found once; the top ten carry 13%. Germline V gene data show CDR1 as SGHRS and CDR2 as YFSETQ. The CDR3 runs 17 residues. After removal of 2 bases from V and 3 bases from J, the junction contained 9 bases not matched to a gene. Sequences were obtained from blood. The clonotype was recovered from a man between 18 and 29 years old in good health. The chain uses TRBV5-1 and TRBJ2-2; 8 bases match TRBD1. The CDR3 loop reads CASSLSPGGLDTGELFF. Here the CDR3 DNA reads TGCGCCAGCAGCTTATCCCCAGGGGGCCTTGACACCGGGGAGCTGTTTTTT.